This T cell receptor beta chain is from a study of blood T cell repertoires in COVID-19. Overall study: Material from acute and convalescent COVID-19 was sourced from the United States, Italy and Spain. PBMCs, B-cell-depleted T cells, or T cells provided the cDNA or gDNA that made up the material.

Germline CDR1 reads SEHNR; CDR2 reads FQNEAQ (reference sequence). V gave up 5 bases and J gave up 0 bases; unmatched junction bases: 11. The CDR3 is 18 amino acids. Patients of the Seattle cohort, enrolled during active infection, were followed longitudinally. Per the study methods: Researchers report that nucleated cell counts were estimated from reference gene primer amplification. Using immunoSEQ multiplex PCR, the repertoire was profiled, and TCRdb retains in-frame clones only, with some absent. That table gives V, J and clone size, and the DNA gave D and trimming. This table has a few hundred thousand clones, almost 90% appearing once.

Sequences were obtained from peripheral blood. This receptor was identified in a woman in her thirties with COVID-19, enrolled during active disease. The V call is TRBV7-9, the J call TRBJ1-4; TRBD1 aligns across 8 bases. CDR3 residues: CASSPRGTGDATNEKLFF. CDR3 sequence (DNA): TGTGCCAGCAGCCCGAGGGGGACAGGAGATGCAACTAATGAAAAACTGTTTTTT.